The source of this T cell receptor beta chain is a study of blood T cell repertoires in COVID-19. Whole-study context: Sources were T cells, B-cell-depleted T cells, or PBMCs; the material itself was cDNA or gDNA.

As handled by the study authors: Amplification of reference gene primers was used by the study to estimate nucleated cell counts. Data came from immunoSEQ multiplex PCR; TCRdb stores just in-frame clones and leaves some out. The DNA was the basis for D and trimming; V, J and clone size are from that table. The sample contains roughly 250,000 clones, approximately 88% of which appear only once. This CDR3 has 15 amino acids. Per the germline V gene, CDR1 is SGDLS and CDR2 is YYNGEE. Trimming cost V 0 bases and J 1 base, with 10 bases left between them. The sequence derives from a woman aged 25 to 45 with acute COVID-19. This chain uses TRBV9 with TRBJ2-5; tentatively, D is TRBD1 (6 bases). The sample was PBMCs or T cells enriched from blood (not recorded which). CDR3 DNA sequence: TGTGCCAGCAGCGTAGGGGCAGGGGTCCAAGAGACCCAGTACTTC. Translated: CASSVGAGVQETQYF.